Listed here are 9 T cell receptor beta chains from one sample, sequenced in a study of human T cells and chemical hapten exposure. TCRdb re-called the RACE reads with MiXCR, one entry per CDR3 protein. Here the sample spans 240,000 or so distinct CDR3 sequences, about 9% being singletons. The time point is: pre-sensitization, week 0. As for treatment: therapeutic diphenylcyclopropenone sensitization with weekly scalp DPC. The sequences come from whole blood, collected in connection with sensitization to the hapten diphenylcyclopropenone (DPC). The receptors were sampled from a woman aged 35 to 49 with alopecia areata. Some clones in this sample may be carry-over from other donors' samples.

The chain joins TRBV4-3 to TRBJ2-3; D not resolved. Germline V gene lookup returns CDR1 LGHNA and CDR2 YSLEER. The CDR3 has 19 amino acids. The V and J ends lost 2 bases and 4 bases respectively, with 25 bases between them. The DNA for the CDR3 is TGCGCCAGCAGCCAAACGCATTACGTCGGCAGCTCCTTCGCAGATACGCAGTATTTT. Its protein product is CASSQTHYVGSSFADTQYF.

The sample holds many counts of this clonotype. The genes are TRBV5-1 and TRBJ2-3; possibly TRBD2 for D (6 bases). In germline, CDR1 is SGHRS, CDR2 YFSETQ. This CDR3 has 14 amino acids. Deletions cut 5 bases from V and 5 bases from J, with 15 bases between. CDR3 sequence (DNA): TGCGCCAGCAGAAATACGGGAGCCGGAGATACGCAGTATTTT. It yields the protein CASRNTGAGDTQYF.

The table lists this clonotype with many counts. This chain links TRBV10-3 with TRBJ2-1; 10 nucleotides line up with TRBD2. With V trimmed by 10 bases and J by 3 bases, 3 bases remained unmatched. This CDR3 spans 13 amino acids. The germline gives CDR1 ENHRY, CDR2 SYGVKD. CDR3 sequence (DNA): TGTGCCAGCGGACTAGCGGACTACAATGAGCAGTTCTTC. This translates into CASGLADYNEQFF.

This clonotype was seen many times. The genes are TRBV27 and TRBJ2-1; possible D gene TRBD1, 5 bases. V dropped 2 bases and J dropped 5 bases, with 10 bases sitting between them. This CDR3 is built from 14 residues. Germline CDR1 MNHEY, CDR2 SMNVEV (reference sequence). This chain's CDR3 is CASSLIGEHNEQFF. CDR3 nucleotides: TGTGCCAGCAGTTTAATAGGGGAACACAATGAGCAGTTCTTC.

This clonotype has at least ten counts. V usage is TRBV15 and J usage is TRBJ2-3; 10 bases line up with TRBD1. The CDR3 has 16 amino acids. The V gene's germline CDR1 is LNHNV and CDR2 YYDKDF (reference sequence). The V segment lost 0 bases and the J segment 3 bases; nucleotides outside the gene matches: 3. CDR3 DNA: TGTGCCACCAGCAGAGAACCGGGACAGGGGACAGATACGCAGTATTTT. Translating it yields CATSREPGQGTDTQYF.

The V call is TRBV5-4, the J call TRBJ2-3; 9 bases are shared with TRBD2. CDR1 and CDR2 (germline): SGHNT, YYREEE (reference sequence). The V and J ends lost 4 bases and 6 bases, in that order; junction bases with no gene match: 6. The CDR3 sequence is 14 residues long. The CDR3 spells CASSPWTSADTQYF. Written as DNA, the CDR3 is TGTGCCAGCAGCCCTTGGACTAGCGCCGATACGCAGTATTTT.

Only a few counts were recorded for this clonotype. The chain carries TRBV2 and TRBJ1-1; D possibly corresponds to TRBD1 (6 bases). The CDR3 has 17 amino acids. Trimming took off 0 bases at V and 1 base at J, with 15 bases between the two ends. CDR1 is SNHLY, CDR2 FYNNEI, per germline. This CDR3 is CASSEALLGAGNTEAFF. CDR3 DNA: TGTGCCAGCAGTGAAGCGCTTTTGGGGGCTGGGAACACTGAAGCTTTCTTT. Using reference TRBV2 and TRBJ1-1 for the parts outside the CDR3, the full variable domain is EPEVTQTPSHQVTQMGQEVILRCVPISNHLYFYWYRQILGQKVEFLVSFYNNEISEKSEIFDDQFSVERPDGSNFTLKIRSTKLEDSAMYFCASSEALLGAGNTEAFFGQGTRLTVV.

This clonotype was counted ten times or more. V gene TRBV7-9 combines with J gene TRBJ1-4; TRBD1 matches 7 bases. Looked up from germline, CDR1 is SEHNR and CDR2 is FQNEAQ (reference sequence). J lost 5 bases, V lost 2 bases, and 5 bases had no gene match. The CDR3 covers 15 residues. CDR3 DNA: TGTGCCAGCAGCTTAAAAGACAGGGAGAATGAAAAACTGTTTTTT. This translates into CASSLKDRENEKLFF. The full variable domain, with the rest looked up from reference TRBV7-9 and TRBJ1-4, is DTGVSQNPRHKITKRGQNVTFRCDPISEHNRLYWYRQTLGQGPEFLTYFQNEAQLEKSRLLSDRFSAERPKGSFSTLEIQRTEQGDSAMYLCASSLKDRENEKLFFGSGTQLSVL.

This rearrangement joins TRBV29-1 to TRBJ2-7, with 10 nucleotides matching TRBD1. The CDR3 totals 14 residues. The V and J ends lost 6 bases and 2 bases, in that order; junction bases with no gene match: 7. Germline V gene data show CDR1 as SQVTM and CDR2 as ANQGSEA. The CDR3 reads CSVGSGTGAYEQYF. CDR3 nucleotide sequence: TGCAGCGTGGGGTCCGGGACAGGGGCCTACGAGCAGTACTTC.